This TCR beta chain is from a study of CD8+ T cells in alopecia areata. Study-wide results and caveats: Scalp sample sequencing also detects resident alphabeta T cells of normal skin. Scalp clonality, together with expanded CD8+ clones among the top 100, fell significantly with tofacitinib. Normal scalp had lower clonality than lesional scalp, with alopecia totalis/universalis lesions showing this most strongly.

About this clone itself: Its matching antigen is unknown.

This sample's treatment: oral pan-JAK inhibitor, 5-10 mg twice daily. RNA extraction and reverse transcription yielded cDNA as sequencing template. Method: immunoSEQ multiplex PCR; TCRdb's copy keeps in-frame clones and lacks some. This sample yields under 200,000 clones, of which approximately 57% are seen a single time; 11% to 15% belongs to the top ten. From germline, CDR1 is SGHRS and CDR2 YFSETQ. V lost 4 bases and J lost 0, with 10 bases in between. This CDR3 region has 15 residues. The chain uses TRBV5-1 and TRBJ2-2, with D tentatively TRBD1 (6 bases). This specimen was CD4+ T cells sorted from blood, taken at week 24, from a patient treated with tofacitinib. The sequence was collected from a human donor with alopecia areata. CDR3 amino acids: CASSTGHSNTGELFF. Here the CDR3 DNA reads TGCGCCAGCAGCACGGGACACTCGAACACCGGGGAGCTGTTTTTT.